The present T cell receptor (beta chain) was sequenced within a study of blood T cells in healthy people across ages. Study results and caveats: Long-lived and aged donors differed, with more naive CD4+ cells and higher diversity in the long-lived.

This clonotype was observed a few times. The antigen remains unidentified. V was shortened by 6 bases and J by 5 bases, with 17 bases between the two germline ends. The germline V gene encodes CDR1 MGHRA and CDR2 YSYEKL. The CDR3 has 14 residues. PCR was performed a second time for roughly 7 to 11 cycles using a sample-barcoded 5' primer and a J-beta primer mix. Via MiXCR, TCRdb re-called the 5' RACE reads, giving one row per CDR3 protein. The sample consists of about 1,600,000 distinct CDR3 sequences, about 40% of them appearing once. The sequencing sample was made of blood. This clonotype originated in a woman younger than 35 in good health. The V call is TRBV4-1, the J call TRBJ2-7; D is ambiguous. This CDR3 is CASSPVGSQNEQYF. The CDR3 DNA is TGCGCCAGCAGTCCAGTGGGGTCCCAGAACGAGCAGTACTTC.